This T cell receptor (beta chain) is drawn from a study of blood T cell repertoires in COVID-19. Germline V gene lookup returns CDR1 SGHTA and CDR2 FQGNSA. J lost 0 bases, V lost 7 bases, and 5 bases had no gene match. This CDR3 contains 15 residues. The table lists this clone with a few counts. TCRdb's copy holds only in-frame clones and misses some; the assay was immunoSEQ multiplex PCR. This table has roughly 300,000 clones, roughly 89% appearing once. The sequence was collected from a woman younger than 45 with COVID-19, enrolled during active disease. Sample: peripheral blood. V and J are TRBV7-2 and TRBJ2-5, with 10 bases that match TRBD2. CDR3 residues: CASTQRGGYQETQYF. The DNA of the CDR3 is TGTGCCAGCACGCAGCGGGGGGGGTACCAAGAGACCCAGTACTTC.